This T cell receptor beta chain was identified in a study of blood T cell repertoires in COVID-19 (dated by TCRdb to 2020 to 2021). Concerning the study at large: The collaborator samples originated in the United States, Italy and Spain and spanned the acute and convalescent phases of COVID-19. The prospective study material was composed of cDNA or gDNA derived from T cells, B-cell-depleted T cells, or PBMCs. Nearly every sample came with metadata listing a de-identified subject ID, COVID-19 status, age in years and sex. Where available, HLA class I and class II types were taken from metadata supplied by the sample provider and were not determined by assay-based typing. The dataset comprised deeply sampled blood TCRbeta repertoires from subjects exposed to, actively infected with, or recovered from COVID-19. The repertoires were released in a freely available public database meant as a resource for research on the immune response to SARS-CoV-2. The samples were drawn from two sources: the first 160 participants of the ongoing ImmuneRACE study, and 950 to 1,500 subjects contributed by 6 global collaborators.

As concerns this clone: What antigen it recognizes has not been identified. Per-base qualities were not stored, and no clone one base away is much larger.

Each collaborating institution followed its own protocols to collect whole blood in K2EDTA tubes. Collaborator samples were shipped for TCRbeta analysis as frozen whole blood, isolated PBMCs, or DNA extracted from either sample type. CDR1 and CDR2, per the germline V gene (reference sequence), are LGHDT and YNNKEL. V is cut back by 2 bases and J by 2 bases, with 4 bases in the junction unmatched. The CDR3 numbers 17 residues from cysteine through phenylalanine. Just CDR3 DNA is preserved here, 51 bases in frame from base 1. TCRbeta CDR3 regions were amplified from genomic DNA by means of the immunoSEQ Assay, a bias-controlled multiplex PCR. Regarding the original processing steps: Within the assay, amplification of reference gene primers was used to estimate how many nucleated cells each sample contained. To quantify the absolute abundance of each unique TCRbeta CDR3 rearrangement, sequence reads were collapsed and filtered. For each sample, productive Simpson clonality was calculated by taking the square root of Simpson's diversity index across productive rearrangements. TCRdb took over this immuneACCESS table, retaining in-frame rearrangements with V and J assigned. Such tables are incomplete; in checked studies, under half of the missing clones stem from an unresolved V gene, and the remainder is unexplained. The V and J calls and clone size are taken from that table; D and trimming were inferred from the DNA. Counted in this sample were some 96,000 clones; 70% to 80% of them appeared once. The ten largest make up around 29% of the sample.

Findings and caveats that apply to the study as a whole: Clinical and demographic metadata were provided uncurated, with the amount varying by source and participant.

This clonotype originated in a man between 65 and 85 years old with active or convalescent COVID-19. Sequencing was carried out using peripheral blood. The sequence links TRBV3-1 (or the pseudogene TRBV3-2) to TRBJ2-1, with 12 bases aligning to TRBD2. CDR3 sequence: CASSQRGLAGTYNEQFF. The DNA sequence is TGTGCCAGCAGCCAACGAGGACTAGCGGGGACCTACAATGAGCAGTTCTTC.